The rows below give T cell receptor beta chains drawn from one sample of a study of blood T cell repertoires in COVID-19. This table comes from immunoSEQ multiplex PCR, and its TCRdb copy is limited to in-frame clones, with some not included. The sample has about 480,000 clones, around 89% seen once; the top ten hold 1.5% to 2%. The material sequenced was PBMCs or T cells enriched from blood (not recorded which). These receptors all stem from a middle-aged woman who had recovered from COVID-19. The CDR3 runs from the conserved cysteine through the conserved F or W. A D gene is named only where the DNA matches it firmly. Clone sizes are given selectively: once, few, many, or a class where the clone is expanded.

NA	16	TRBD2	TRBJ2-3	TRBV9	TGTGCCAGCAGCCCCCGACTAGCGGGCGCCACAGATACGCAGTATTTT	CASSPRLAGATDTQYF
NA	15	NA	TRBJ1-1	TRBV30	TGTGCCTGGAGTGTGTGGGTCCAGGGTCCCACTGAAGCTTTCTTT	CAWSVWVQGPTEAFF
NA	15	NA	TRBJ1-6	TRBV14	TGTGCCAGCAGCCAAGTGGGCAGAGGGAATTCACCCCTCCACTTT	CASSQVGRGNSPLHF
few	15	NA	TRBJ2-1	TRBV10-3	TGTGCCATCAACCCAACAGGGTCCGCCTACAATGAGCAGTTCTTC	CAINPTGSAYNEQFF
NA	14	NA	TRBJ2-2	TRBV7-7	TGTGCCAGCAGCTCGGGCGAGGGGGCCGGGGAGCTGTTTTTT	CASSSGEGAGELFF
NA	15	TRBD1	TRBJ2-1	TRBV6-5	TGTGCCAGCAGTTCCTCCGGGACAGGTTACAATGAGCAGTTCTTC	CASSSSGTGYNEQFF
NA	18	TRBD1	TRBJ2-6	TRBV19	TGTGCCAGTAGTACCACACAGGGGCCCTACTCTGGGGCCAACGTCCTGACTTTC	CASSTTQGPYSGANVLTF
NA	17	NA	TRBJ1-1	TRBV18	TGTGCCAGCTCACCAACACTAGGGGGACCCATGAACACTGAAGCTTTCTTT	CASSPTLGGPMNTEAFF
few	18	NA	TRBJ2-6	TRBV4-1	TGCGCCAGCAGCTCTAATGACAGGCGGTGGACTGGGGCCAACGTCCTGACTTTC	CASSSNDRRWTGANVLTF
NA	11	NA	TRBJ2-7	TRBV3-1/TRBV3-2	TGTGCCAGCAGCAATCTAGGCGAGCAGTACTTC	CASSNLGEQYF
NA	14	TRBD2	TRBJ2-3	TRBV11-3	TGTGCCAGCAGCTTCGGGACTAACTCAGATACGCAGTATTTT	CASSFGTNSDTQYF
NA	13	TRBD1	TRBJ1-3	TRBV30	TGTGCCTGGGACAGGGACTCTGGAAACACCATATATTTT	CAWDRDSGNTIYF
NA	15	NA	TRBJ1-3	TRBV6-5	TGTGCCAGCAGTTATCGACACCGCTCTGGAAACACCATATATTTT	CASSYRHRSGNTIYF
NA	14	NA	TRBJ2-5	TRBV11-3	TGTGCCAGCAGCTCAAACAGGGAGGGCGAGACCCAGTACTTC	CASSSNREGETQYF
NA	16	TRBD1	TRBJ2-3	TRBV4-1	TGCGCCAGCAGCCAAGACCAAGGACAGGGGACAGATACGCAGTATTTT	CASSQDQGQGTDTQYF
few	14	TRBD1	TRBJ1-5	TRBV27	TGTGCCAGCAGTCCCGGACAGGGGAATCAGCCCCAGCATTTT	CASSPGQGNQPQHF
NA	15	NA	TRBJ1-1	TRBV11-2	TGTGCCAGCAGCTTCAGGACAGAAATGAACACTGAAGCTTTCTTT	CASSFRTEMNTEAFF
NA	13	NA	TRBJ1-2	TRBV7-2	TGTGCCAGCAGCTTAAGGACAGTCGGGGGCTACACCTTC	CASSLRTVGGYTF
NA	14	TRBD2	TRBJ2-5	TRBV18	TGTGCCAGCTCAGGGACTAGCGGACAAGAGACCCAGTACTTC	CASSGTSGQETQYF
few	11	NA	TRBJ1-2	TRBV20-1	TGCAGTGCTCCCAGCGACTATGGCTACACCTTC	CSAPSDYGYTF
few	16	TRBD2	TRBJ2-2	TRBV6-7	TGTGCCAGCAGTGACAGCGGGAGCCAGAGAACCGGGGAGCTGTTTTTT	CASSDSGSQRTGELFF
NA	16	NA	TRBJ1-3	TRBV7-9	TGTGCCAGCAGCTTAGAATCGGGTCTCTCTGGAAACACCATATATTTT	CASSLESGLSGNTIYF
NA	16	NA	TRBJ1-1	TRBV27	TGTGCCAGCAGTTTATTTATTCCGGGGGGGAACACTGAAGCTTTCTTT	CASSLFIPGGNTEAFF
NA	16	TRBD1	TRBJ2-7	TRBV6-2/TRBV6-3	TGTGCCAGCAGTTACTCGTCCCGGACAGGGGACTACGAGCAGTACTTC	CASSYSSRTGDYEQYF
NA	15	TRBD2	TRBJ2-2	TRBV28	TGTGCCAGCACCGTAGCGGGAGCCCACACCGGGGAGCTGTTTTTT	CASTVAGAHTGELFF
once	11	NA	TRBJ1-2	TRBV30	TGTGCCTGGAGTTCCTCGGGGGGCTACACCTTC	CAWSSSGGYTF
NA	13	NA	TRBJ1-1	TRBV6-1	TGTGCCAGCAGTGAATGGGAGGCAATAGAAGCTTTCTTT	CASSEWEAIEAFF
once	18	TRBD1	TRBJ1-1	TRBV4-1	TGCGCCAGCAGCCAACGAGGACAGGGTGTAATCTTTGGCACTGAAGCTTTCTTT	CASSQRGQGVIFGTEAFF
NA	14	TRBD1	TRBJ1-2	TRBV18	TGTGCCAGCTCACCCGGACAGGGGATACAGGGCTACACCTTC	CASSPGQGIQGYTF
NA	13	NA	TRBJ1-2	TRBV28	TGTGCCAGCAGTTTTGCAGAGGCCTATGGCTACACCTTC	CASSFAEAYGYTF
NA	18	TRBD2	TRBJ2-5	TRBV7-2	TGTGCCAGCAGCTTAGTTTTAGCGGGAGGGCCAATCCAAGAGACCCAGTACTTC	CASSLVLAGGPIQETQYF
NA	15	TRBD2	TRBJ2-3	TRBV19	TGTGCCACCCGGAGCGGCGGGAGGGGAACAGATACGCAGTATTTT	CATRSGGRGTDTQYF
NA	16	TRBD2	TRBJ2-2	TRBV5-1	TGCGCCAGCAGCTTGAGTACTAGCGTGAACACCGGGGAGCTGTTTTTT	CASSLSTSVNTGELFF
NA	14	TRBD1	TRBJ1-2	TRBV25-1	TGTGCCAGCAGTGAACGGGGACAGCACAGCGGCTACACCTTC	CASSERGQHSGYTF
NA	16	TRBD1	TRBJ1-5	TRBV28	TGTGCCAGCAGTTTATTTGGGACAGGAGTCAATCAGCCCCAGCATTTT	CASSLFGTGVNQPQHF
NA	16	NA	TRBJ2-3	TRBV29-1	TGCAGCGTTGAAGATACAAAGGGGGTTCGAACAGATACGCAGTATTTT	CSVEDTKGVRTDTQYF
NA	20	TRBD2	TRBJ2-3	TRBV4-1	TGCGCCAGCAGCCAAGGCTCCCTCCTACTAGCGGCAAAAGGCACAGATACGCAGTATTTT	CASSQGSLLLAAKGTDTQYF
NA	15	NA	TRBJ2-3	TRBV5-1	TGCGCCAGCAGCTTGGGACAGAGTTTCACAGATACGCAGTATTTT	CASSLGQSFTDTQYF
NA	14	TRBD1	TRBJ2-3	TRBV29-1	TGCAGCGTGAGCCTGGGACAGCCCACAGATACGCAGTATTTT	CSVSLGQPTDTQYF
once	14	NA	TRBJ1-5	TRBV19	TGTGCCAGTAGTATAGGGAGGGAGAATCAGCCCCAGCATTTT	CASSIGRENQPQHF
NA	14	TRBD1	TRBJ1-2	TRBV19	TGTGCCAGTAGTATGGACAGGGATTTGGATGGCTACACCTTC	CASSMDRDLDGYTF
NA	15	NA	TRBJ2-1	TRBV5-1	TGCGCCAGCAGCTTGGTTGGGAGGTGGGAGGATGAGCAGTTCTTC	CASSLVGRWEDEQFF
NA	14	TRBD1	TRBJ1-5	TRBV7-9	TGTGCCAGCAGCCTGGGACAGGACAATCAGCCCCAGCATTTT	CASSLGQDNQPQHF
once	11	NA	TRBJ2-3	TRBV5-1	TGCGCCAGCAGCGGGGCGGATACGCAGTATTTT	CASSGADTQYF
NA	15	TRBD2	TRBJ2-3	TRBV27	TGTGCCAGCAGTTTCGGGACTAGCGGCACAGATACGCAGTATTTT	CASSFGTSGTDTQYF